Detailed here is one T cell receptor beta chain. The CDR3 length is 17 residues. Trimming took 5 bases from V and 4 from J, leaving 20 bases between them. In germline, CDR1 is MDHEN, CDR2 SYDVKM. Produced via immunoSEQ multiplex PCR; TCRdb's table is partial and in-frame only. This sample has 50,000 to 65,000 clones, with about 90% found just once. This sample was taken from a study of blood T cell repertoires in COVID-19. The specimen was peripheral blood. This TCR was sampled from a woman aged 60-75 years with active or convalescent COVID-19. This chain uses TRBV28 with TRBJ2-2; possibly TRBD1 for D (5 bases). CDR3 amino acids: CASSPPLGALSTGELFF. CDR3 nucleotide sequence: TGTGCCAGCAGTCCCCCCCTAGGGGCCTTAAGCACCGGGGAGCTGTTTTTT.